This T cell receptor beta chain was identified in a study of post-analysis software for immune sequencing data. Study results and caveats: Relative to controls, patients had about 5 TRBV segments at higher frequency, with TRBV5-6, TRBV5-1 and TRBV20-1 among these. Compared against controls, patients with multiple sclerosis displayed significantly lower normalized Chao1 diversity.

The germline V gene encodes CDR1 SNHLY and CDR2 FYNNEI. Trimming took 6 bases from V and 4 from J, leaving 16 bases between them. CDR3 size: 15 residues. Unique molecular identifiers tagged the TCR beta cDNA libraries. Yield was 500,000 or so cDNA molecules from around 0.96 to 9.9 million T cells. From the PCR reads, TCRdb called clonotypes with MiXCR, one entry per CDR3 protein. The sample includes almost 700,000 distinct CDR3 sequences, roughly three fifths of them seen just once. This clonotype was seen a few times. Its specificity is not known. The gene calls are TRBV2 and TRBJ2-1; perhaps TRBD2 as D (6 bases). Material: blood. The receptor comes from a girl aged 2-10 years with multiple sclerosis. The CDR3 DNA is TGTGCCAGCAGGGCCTCTGGCGGGAAATACAATGAGCAGTTCTTC. It encodes CASRASGGKYNEQFF.